Listed here is a single T cell receptor beta chain. In the library, individual cDNA molecules carried attached unique molecular identifiers. TCRdb called the 5' RACE reads again in MiXCR, with one record for every CDR3 protein. The data contain 50,000 to 65,000 distinct CDR3 sequences, around 20% of them singletons. The data are from a study of early T cells in non-severe SARS-CoV-2 infection. In the study overall: Sequencing of bulk RNA from unsorted whole blood was done, without chain pairing.

Germline V gene lookup returns CDR1 SGHVS and CDR2 FQNEAQ. The CDR3 has 14 residues. The V gene lost 7 bases and the J gene lost 0 bases, with 11 bases spanning the gap. V and J are TRBV7-8 and TRBJ2-3; no clear D gene. The receptor was derived from an adult who was a healthcare worker with PCR-confirmed SARS-CoV-2 infection or an uninfected control (not recorded which). Sequencing was performed on whole blood, taken at baseline. Here the CDR3 DNA reads TGTGCCAGCAACACATTGGGAAGCACAGATACGCAGTATTTT. Its protein product is CASNTLGSTDTQYF.